The next 10 T cell receptor beta chains were all read from a single sample in a study of control samples from healthy donors and cancer patients. Clones were read by immunoSEQ multiplex PCR, and TCRdb kept only the in-frame ones, dropping some. The table records approximately 130,000 clones, approximately 89% of them present only once. The sequencing sample was made of blood. These receptors came from a man in his 60s in good health.

The chain uses TRBV10-1 and TRBJ2-1; the D is unclear. V gave up 5 bases and J gave up 6 bases, with 11 bases separating them. Per the germline V gene, CDR1 is WNHNN and CDR2 is SYGVQD (reference sequence). The CDR3 sequence is 13 residues long. CDR3: CASSTGVGNEQFF. The CDR3 DNA reads TGCGCCAGCAGTACTGGGGTTGGCAATGAGCAGTTCTTC.

The V gene is TRBV5-1, the J gene TRBJ2-7; 7 nucleotides match TRBD2. Germline CDR1 reads SGHRS; CDR2 reads YFSETQ. The CDR3 is 16 residues long. V dropped 0 bases and J dropped 2; count of bases not matched to a gene: 8. CDR3 nucleotides: TGCGCCAGCAGCTTGGGTCTAGCGGCCAGGACCTACGAGCAGTACTTC. Translated, it gives CASSLGLAARTYEQYF.

Here the CDR3 reads CASSLYGASPYEQYF. CDR3 coding DNA: TGTGCCAGCAGTCTGTATGGGGCCTCCCCCTACGAGCAGTACTTC. The genes are TRBV6-5 and TRBJ2-7; D perhaps matches TRBD1 (5 bases). CDR3 size: 15 residues. Per germline, CDR1 MNHEY and CDR2 SVGAGI. V was pared by 5 bases and J by 2 bases, with 16 bases between.

This sequence joins TRBV7-9 and TRBJ1-3; D is uncertain. This CDR3 is built from 13 residues. V was clipped by 3 bases and J by 1 base, with 4 bases between them. Germline V gives CDR1 SEHNR, CDR2 FQNEAQ (reference sequence). Here the CDR3 reads CASSFGSGNTIYF. CDR3 in DNA: TGTGCCAGCAGCTTTGGTTCTGGAAACACCATATATTTT.

The rearrangement uses TRBV5-1 and TRBJ1-1, with D hard to call. The germline V gene encodes CDR1 SGHRS and CDR2 YFSETQ. V was clipped by 4 bases and J by 3 bases, with 13 bases between them. The CDR3 length is 14 residues. CDR3 in DNA: TGCGCCAGCAGCCCCTCGTTGTCGTACACTGAAGCTTTCTTT. This sequence encodes CASSPSLSYTEAFF.

V gene TRBV18 combines with J gene TRBJ2-1, with 10 bases that match TRBD2. The germline V gene encodes CDR1 KGHSH and CDR2 LQKENI. V dropped 4 bases and J dropped 8; count of bases not matched to a gene: 11. This CDR3 comprises 16 residues. CDR3 nucleotide sequence: TGTGCCAGCTCACGGTCCAGCGGGGGGGTCACAGATGAGCAGTTCTTC. The encoded protein is CASSRSSGGVTDEQFF.

This clone was recorded a few times. The gene calls are TRBV6-1 and TRBJ1-6; 7 bases match TRBD1. Germline values: CDR1 MNHNS, CDR2 SASEGT. This CDR3 has 18 amino acids. The junction had 6 bases not matched to a gene; V was cut back by 1 base and J by 0 bases. CDR3 sequence: CASSEVVRGVSYNSPLHF. CDR3 nucleotide sequence: TGTGCCAGCAGTGAAGTTGTCAGGGGGGTCTCCTATAATTCACCCCTCCACTTT.

This sequence joins TRBV19 and TRBJ1-5, with 7 bases lining up with TRBD1. The CDR3 covers 14 residues. Trimming removed 5 bases from V and 4 bases from J; junction bases left unmatched: 5. Germline CDR1 and CDR2: LNHDA and SQIVND (reference sequence). CDR3 sequence reads: CASSYRGENQPQHF. CDR3 bases: TGTGCCAGTAGTTACAGGGGCGAGAATCAGCCCCAGCATTTT.

The CDR3 here is CASRAPGGARSYEQYF. The CDR3 DNA reads as TGTGCCAGCAGAGCACCCGGGGGAGCCCGCTCCTACGAGCAGTACTTC. This chain links TRBV27 with TRBJ2-7, with D perhaps TRBD2 (6 bases). The CDR3 totals 16 residues. Germline CDR1 is MNHEY and CDR2 is SMNVEV (reference sequence). V was cut by 6 bases and J by 0 bases, with 18 bases left in between.

The J gene is TRBJ1-6, the V gene TRBV19; no definite D call. The germline gives CDR1 LNHDA, CDR2 SQIVND (reference sequence). The CDR3 is 14 residues long. The ends were cut back, 5 bases at V and 8 bases at J, with 13 bases in the middle. CDR3 sequence: CASSSPGEDSPLHF. The DNA of the CDR3 is TGTGCCAGTAGTTCCCCGGGAGAAGATTCACCCCTCCACTTT.